The 7 T cell receptor beta chains presented below share a single source sample, sequenced in a study of blood T cell repertoires in COVID-19. Profiled with immunoSEQ multiplex PCR; TCRdb holds only in-frame clones, not every one. This table holds 200,000 or so clones, 88% found once. The sequencing input was peripheral blood. The source is a woman aged 55-70 years with acute or convalescent COVID-19.

This CDR3 reads CASSDLLQVEYQPQHF. The CDR3 DNA is TGTGCCAGCAGCGATTTACTACAAGTAGAGTATCAGCCCCAGCATTTT. This rearrangement joins TRBV7-8 to TRBJ1-5; D is undetermined. The CDR3 contains 16 residues. The germline V and J ends were trimmed by 5 bases and 5 bases, with 19 bases remaining between them. Per germline, CDR1 SGHVS and CDR2 FQNEAQ. The variable domain in full, with the rest retrieved from reference TRBV7-8 and TRBJ1-5, is GAGVSQSPRYKVAKRGQDVALRCDPISGHVSLFWYQQALGQGPEFLTYFQNEAQLDKSGLPSDRFFAERPEGSVSTLKIQRTQQEDSAVYLCASSDLLQVEYQPQHFGDGTRLSIL.

The chain is built from TRBV5-1 and TRBJ2-7; D gene ambiguous. Germline CDR1 reads SGHRS; CDR2 reads YFSETQ. Trimming took off 0 bases at V and 0 bases at J, with 16 bases between the two ends. The CDR3 length is 17 residues. CDR3 sequence: CASSLVAHPLGSYEQYF. Written as DNA, the CDR3 is TGCGCCAGCAGCTTGGTAGCACATCCCTTAGGCTCCTACGAGCAGTACTTC.

This clone was observed once. The chain couples TRBV3-1 (or the pseudogene TRBV3-2) to TRBJ1-1; D may be TRBD1 (6 bases). Between the trimmed V and J ends, which lost 5 bases and 1 base, there was a span of 11 bases. This CDR3 is built from 14 residues. The germline CDR1 and CDR2 sequences are LGHDT and YNNKEL (reference sequence). CDR3 DNA sequence: TGTGCCAGCAGCGCGTTAGGGGGGAACACTGAAGCTTTCTTT. This encodes CASSALGGNTEAFF.

The J gene is TRBJ1-5, the V gene TRBV19; 10 nucleotides agree with TRBD1. The CDR3 contains 14 residues. The ends lost 7 bases at V and 4 bases at J; junction bases unmatched: 4. CDR1 is LNHDA and CDR2 is SQIVND in the germline V gene (reference sequence). CDR3 region: CASMDRGDNQPQHF. The CDR3 bases are TGTGCCAGTATGGACAGGGGGGATAATCAGCCCCAGCATTTT.

This clone has a single count. The rearrangement links TRBV6-5 to TRBJ2-7; the match to TRBD2 covers 11 bases. Germline CDR1 MNHEY, CDR2 SVGAGI. The CDR3 loop spans 15 amino acids. J lost 3 bases, V lost 6 bases, and 7 bases had no gene match. Here the CDR3 reads CASRRTSGFNYEQYF. For the CDR3, the DNA is TGTGCCAGCAGAAGGACTAGCGGGTTTAACTACGAGCAGTACTTC.

The genes are TRBV6-2 or TRBV6-3 and TRBJ2-5; D might be TRBD2 (5 bases). V shed 4 bases and J shed 5 bases, with 8 bases lying between them. From germline, CDR1 is MNHEY and CDR2 SVGEGT. CDR3 length equals 12 residues. As DNA, the CDR3 is TGTGCCAGCAGTTGGAGGAGGGAGACCCAGTACTTC. This codes for CASSWRRETQYF.

This clone came up a few times. V is TRBV7-2 and J is TRBJ2-7; TRBD1 matches 9 bases. The CDR3 contains 15 residues. The V gene's germline CDR1 is SGHTA and CDR2 FQGNSA. J gave up 6 bases and V 3 bases, and 9 bases lay outside the gene matches. CDR3 sequence reads: CASSFTGTGWGEQYF. The CDR3 bases are TGTGCCAGCAGCTTCACCGGGACAGGGTGGGGCGAGCAGTACTTC.